The 2 T cell receptor beta chains presented below share a single source sample, sequenced in a study of radiation and T cells in renal cell carcinoma. Profiled with immunoSEQ multiplex PCR; TCRdb holds only in-frame clones, not every one. This repertoire shows approximately 14,000 clones, approximately 50% found once; its top ten account for 13%. Treatment specified: treatment-naive control, cytoreductive nephrectomy. The specimen was tumor tissue, collected from a patient whose treatment was nephrectomy without radiotherapy. These receptors were collected from a man aged 45-65 years with renal cell carcinoma.

Written as DNA, the CDR3 is TGCGCCAGCAGCTTGTCTGGGGGCAATGGGGCCAACGTCCTGACTTTC. Amino acids: CASSLSGGNGANVLTF. The chain couples TRBV5-1 to TRBJ2-6; D is possibly TRBD1 (6 bases). The CDR3 extends over 16 amino acids. Trimming removed 1 base from V and 3 bases from J, with 11 bases in between. Per the germline V gene, CDR1 is SGHRS and CDR2 is YFSETQ. The full variable domain, with the rest looked up from reference TRBV5-1 and TRBJ2-6, is KAGVTQTPRYLIKTRGQQVTLSCSPISGHRSVSWYQQTPGQGLQFLFEYFSETQRNKGNFPGRFSGRQFSNSRSEMNVSTLELGDSALYLCASSLSGGNGANVLTFGAGSRLTVL.

The chain links TRBV7-3 to TRBJ1-2; D unresolved. Germline V gives CDR1 SGHTA, CDR2 FQGTGA. Trimming removed 5 bases from V and 9 bases from J, with 19 bases in between. The CDR3 length is 14 residues. In nucleotides, the CDR3 is TGTGCCAGCAGCCCCGGGCCAACGCGGGAAAGCTACACCTTC. It yields the protein CASSPGPTRESYTF.